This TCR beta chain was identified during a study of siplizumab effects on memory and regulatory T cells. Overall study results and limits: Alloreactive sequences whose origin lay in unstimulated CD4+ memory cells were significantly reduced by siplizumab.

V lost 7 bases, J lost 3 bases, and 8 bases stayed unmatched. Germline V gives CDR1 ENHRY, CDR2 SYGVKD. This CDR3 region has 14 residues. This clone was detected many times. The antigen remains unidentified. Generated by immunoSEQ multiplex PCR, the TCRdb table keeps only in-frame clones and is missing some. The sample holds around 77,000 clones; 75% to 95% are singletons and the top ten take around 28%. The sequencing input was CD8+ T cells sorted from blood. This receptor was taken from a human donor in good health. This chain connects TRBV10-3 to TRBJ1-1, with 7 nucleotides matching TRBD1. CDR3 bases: TGTGCCATCAAACCACTTACAGGGGACACTGAAGCTTTCTTT. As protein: CAIKPLTGDTEAFF.